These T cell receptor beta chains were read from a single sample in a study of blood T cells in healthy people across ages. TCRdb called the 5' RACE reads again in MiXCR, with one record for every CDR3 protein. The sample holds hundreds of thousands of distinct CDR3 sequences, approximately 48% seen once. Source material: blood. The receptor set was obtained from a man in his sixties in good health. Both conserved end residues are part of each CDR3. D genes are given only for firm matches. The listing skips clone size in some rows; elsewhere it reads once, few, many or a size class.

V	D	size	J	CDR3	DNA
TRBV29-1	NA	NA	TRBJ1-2	CSVGDRVYGYTF	TGCAGCGTTGGGGACCGGGTCTATGGCTACACCTTC
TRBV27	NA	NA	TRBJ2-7	CASSVVRDYEQYF	TGTGCCAGCAGTGTAGTTAGGGACTACGAGCAGTACTTC
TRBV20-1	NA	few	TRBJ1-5	CSARDIGPGQPQHF	TGCAGTGCTAGAGATATTGGTCCCGGTCAGCCCCAGCATTTT
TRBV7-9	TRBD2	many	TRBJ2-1	CASSRSGGYNEQFF	TGTGCCAGCAGTCGGAGCGGGGGTTACAATGAGCAGTTCTTC
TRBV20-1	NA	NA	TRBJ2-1	CSASRGDHNAQFF	TGCAGTGCGAGTCGCGGGGACCACAATGCGCAGTTCTTC
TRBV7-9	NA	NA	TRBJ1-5	CASSPTGPGQPQHF	TGTGCCAGCAGCCCAACGGGGCCGGGACAGCCCCAGCATTTT
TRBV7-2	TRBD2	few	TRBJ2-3	CASSPSGVRTDTQYF	TGTGCCAGCAGCCCCAGCGGGGTCCGCACAGATACGCAGTATTTT
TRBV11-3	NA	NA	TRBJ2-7	CASSPRDGAYEQYF	TGTGCCAGCAGCCCTCGTGACGGAGCCTACGAGCAGTACTTC
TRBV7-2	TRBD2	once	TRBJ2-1	CASSSGASGGTSYEQFF	TGTGCCAGCAGCTCCGGGGCTAGCGGGGGGACCTCCTACGAGCAGTTCTTC
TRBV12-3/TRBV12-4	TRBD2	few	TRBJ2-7	CASSRRGGPYEQYF	TGTGCCAGCAGTAGACGGGGGGGACCCTACGAGCAGTACTTC
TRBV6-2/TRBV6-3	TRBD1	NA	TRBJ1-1	CASSPDATGRWTEAFF	TGTGCCAGCAGTCCGGACGCGACAGGGAGGTGGACTGAAGCTTTCTTT
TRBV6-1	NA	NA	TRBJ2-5	CASSEQGRQETQYF	TGTGCCAGCAGTGAACAGGGTCGGCAGGAGACCCAGTACTTC
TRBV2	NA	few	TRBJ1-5	CASSGRVNQPQHF	TGTGCCAGCAGCGGGAGAGTTAATCAGCCCCAGCATTTT
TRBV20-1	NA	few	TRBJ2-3	CSATPFILDTQYF	TGCAGTGCGACTCCGTTTATTCTAGATACGCAGTATTTT
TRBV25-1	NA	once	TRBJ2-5	CASSEYGTETQYF	TGTGCCAGCAGTGAATATGGTACAGAGACCCAGTACTTC
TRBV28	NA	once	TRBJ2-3	CASKVPAGNTDTQYF	TGTGCCAGCAAAGTTCCGGCGGGAAACACAGATACGCAGTATTTT